There are many counts of the clone carrying this TCR beta chain. Its antigen is unknown. V trimming: 4 bases; J trimming: 4 bases; junction bases outside the gene matches: 4. CDR3 length: 15 residues. The germline CDR1 and CDR2 sequences are ENHRY and SYGVKD. Time point here: sample taken at primary tumor resection. Each CDR3 protein is one row after TCRdb ran MiXCR on the 5' RACE reads. The table has about 7,900 distinct CDR3 sequences, around 7% seen once. This sample is part of a study of spatial heterogeneity in lung cancer. Study results and limitations: Counts of expanded alpha and beta TCRs within tumors tracked the tumor nonsynonymous mutation count. Regional and ubiquitous nonsynonymous mutations were tracked by counts of regional and ubiquitous expanded TCRs, respectively.

Sequences were derived from lung tumor tissue, sampled at surgery. This sequence originates from a female donor with early-stage non-small cell lung cancer. The chain has TRBV10-3 and TRBJ2-3; 11 positions agree with TRBD2. CDR3 nucleotide sequence: TGTGCCATCAGTGGTGGACTAGCGGGCCCAGATACGCAGTATTTT. It encodes CAISGGLAGPDTQYF.